These 29 T cell receptor beta chains were sequenced from one sample in a study of radiotherapy plus CTLA-4 blockade in lung cancer. The repertoire was sequenced with immunoSEQ multiplex PCR; TCRdb's copy has only in-frame clones and lacks some. The sample lists some 70,000 clones; around four fifths were seen once. Material: peripheral blood, obtained from a patient treated with radiotherapy plus ipilimumab. These receptors all stem from a human donor with non-small cell lung cancer who had a partial response to radiotherapy plus ipilimumab.

This clone was counted many times. The chain couples TRBV6-5 to TRBJ1-2; TRBD1 matches at 8 bases. This CDR3 spans 14 amino acids. Germline assignment: CDR1 MNHEY and CDR2 SVGAGI. V trimming: 6 bases; J trimming: 2 bases; junction bases outside the gene matches: 5. The CDR3 region has the DNA TGTGCCAGCAGGGATTGGACAGGGAACTATGGCTACACCTTC. Protein product: CASRDWTGNYGYTF.

This clone showed up just once. This chain uses TRBV2 with TRBJ2-7, with 10 positions matching TRBD2. Germline CDR1 and CDR2: SNHLY and FYNNEI. With V trimmed by 0 bases and J by 6 bases, 5 bases remained unmatched. The CDR3 sequence is 15 residues long. CDR3 bases: TGTGCCAGCAGTGAAGCTCTAGCGGGAGTCGGCGAGCAGTACTTC. Its protein product is CASSEALAGVGEQYF.

The chain employs TRBV10-3 and TRBJ2-1; D is perhaps TRBD2 (6 bases). Germline loops: CDR1 ENHRY, CDR2 SYGVKD. This CDR3 comprises 19 residues. The germline V and J ends were trimmed by 8 bases and 0 bases, with 26 bases remaining between them. CDR3 coding DNA: TGTGCCATCCCACCCCCCACGACTAGATACCTCTGCTCCTACAATGAGCAGTTCTTC. Translating gives CAIPPPTTRYLCSYNEQFF.

The DNA of the CDR3 is TGTGCCAGCAGGGGCTGGCGGGAGGCGGAGGAGCAGTACTTC. Amino acids: CASRGWREAEEQYF. This chain uses TRBV7-9 with TRBJ2-7, with 8 bases lining up with TRBD2. Germline lookup yields CDR1 SEHNR and CDR2 FQNEAQ (reference sequence). This CDR3 is 14 amino acids long. The trim removed 6 bases at V and 7 bases at J, leaving 11 bases unmatched.

In DNA form, the CDR3 reads TGTGCCATCAGTGCCGGGACTAGCGGGAAAGATTTCTACGAGCAGTACTTC. Its translation: CAISAGTSGKDFYEQYF. V usage is TRBV10-3 and J usage is TRBJ2-7, with TRBD2 matching over 13 bases. V trimming: 4 bases; J trimming: 3 bases; junction bases outside the gene matches: 9. The length of the CDR3 is 17 residues. Germline loops: CDR1 ENHRY, CDR2 SYGVKD.

This clone showed up just a few times. V is TRBV30 and J is TRBJ1-1; 12 bases agree with TRBD1. CDR1 GTSNPN and CDR2 SVGIG come from the germline V gene (reference sequence). The CDR3 loop spans 14 amino acids. V trimming: 6 bases; J trimming: 1 base; junction bases outside the gene matches: 3. The CDR3: CACGTGGRNTEAFF. The CDR3 coding sequence is TGTGCCTGTGGGACAGGGGGCCGGAACACTGAAGCTTTCTTT. Variable domain in full (rest from reference TRBV30 and TRBJ1-1): SQTIHQWPATLVQPVGSPLSLECTVEGTSNPNLYWYRQAAGRGLQLLFYSVGIGQISSEVPQNLSASRPQDRQFILSSKKLLLSDSGFYLCACGTGGRNTEAFFGQGTRLTVV.

V is TRBV18 and J is TRBJ1-5; maybe TRBD1 (6 bases). The length of the CDR3 is 15 residues. Germline V CDR1 and CDR2: KGHSH, LQKENI. V was cut by 2 bases and J by 2 bases, with 10 bases left in between. The CDR3 sequence is CASSPGGAGNQPQHF. The CDR3 nucleotides are TGTGCCAGCTCACCAGGGGGCGCGGGCAATCAGCCCCAGCATTTT.

This rearrangement joins TRBV6-6 to TRBJ2-7; possibly TRBD1 for D (6 bases). The CDR3 sequence is 14 residues long. Germline lookup yields CDR1 MNHNY and CDR2 SVGAGI (reference sequence). The germline V and J ends were trimmed by 4 bases and 2 bases, with 12 bases remaining between them. In DNA form, the CDR3 reads TGTGCCAGCAGTTCCGGGACAATGACCTACGAGCAGTACTTC. It is translated as CASSSGTMTYEQYF.

The V and J genes are TRBV18 and TRBJ2-1, with a weak D call TRBD2 (6 bases). V was trimmed by 3 bases and J by 15 bases, leaving 21 bases between them. Germline V CDR1 and CDR2: KGHSH, LQKENI. CDR3 size: 14 residues. In nucleotides, the CDR3 is TGTGCCAGCTCACCGCAGGGACGGGAGACTAATAGGTTCTTC. Residues: CASSPQGRETNRFF.

This clone has only a few counts. The chain has TRBV28 and TRBJ1-2; 12 nucleotides agree with TRBD1. CDR1 MDHEN and CDR2 SYDVKM come from the germline V gene. This CDR3 is built from 14 residues. J lost 8 bases, V lost 6 bases, and 7 bases had no gene match. CDR3 in DNA: TGTGCCAGCAGACCCTCCGGGACAGGGGGCGGCTACACCTTC. Its protein is CASRPSGTGGGYTF.

This chain links TRBV10-3 with TRBJ2-1, with TRBD2 identical over 9 bases. This CDR3 contains 16 residues. The trim removed 6 bases at V and 4 bases at J, leaving 10 bases unmatched. Germline CDR1 ENHRY, CDR2 SYGVKD. CDR3 DNA sequence: TGTGCCATCAGCGACCTGACTAGCGGACCTTACAATGAGCAGTTCTTC. It specifies CAISDLTSGPYNEQFF.

This chain links TRBV6-1 with TRBJ1-1; no clear D gene. The CDR3 spans 15 residues. Germline V CDR1 and CDR2: MNHNS, SASEGT. V gave up 3 bases and J gave up 0 bases, with 11 bases separating them. CDR3 sequence reads: CASSDLASMNTEAFF. CDR3 DNA sequence: TGTGCCAGCAGTGATTTAGCGAGTATGAACACTGAAGCTTTCTTT.

The chain uses TRBV19 and TRBJ2-3; D may be TRBD1 (7 bases). This CDR3 contains 13 residues. Trimming took 8 bases from V and 0 from J, leaving 9 bases between them. Germline V gene sequence: CDR1 LNHDA, CDR2 SQIVND (reference sequence). This CDR3 reads CASAGQSTDTQYF. In DNA form, the CDR3 reads TGTGCCAGTGCGGGACAGAGCACAGATACGCAGTATTTT.

The V call is TRBV6-6, the J call TRBJ2-1; D is uncertain. CDR1 and CDR2 from the germline V gene are MNHNY and SVGAGI (reference sequence). Between the trimmed V and J ends, which lost 0 bases and 8 bases, there was a span of 5 bases. The CDR3 covers 12 residues. The CDR3 region is CASSYSSYEQFF. The CDR3 DNA is TGTGCCAGCAGTTACTCTAGCTATGAGCAGTTCTTC.

J is TRBJ2-7 and V is TRBV6-5, with 7 bases that match TRBD2. V gave up 0 bases and J gave up 7 bases; unmatched junction bases: 9. This CDR3 is built from 15 residues. The germline V gene encodes CDR1 MNHEY and CDR2 SVGAGI. The CDR3 DNA reads TGTGCCAGCAGTTACTCGGGAGGGCCATCTCCGGAGCAGTACTTC. It is translated as CASSYSGGPSPEQYF.

CDR3 sequence (DNA): TGTGCCAGCAGGGATATAACAGGGTATAATTCACCCCTCCACTTT. This gives the protein CASRDITGYNSPLHF. This chain joins TRBV28 and TRBJ1-6; perhaps TRBD1 as D (6 bases). The CDR3 loop spans 15 amino acids. CDR1 and CDR2 from the germline V gene are MDHEN and SYDVKM. The V gene lost 6 bases and the J gene lost 4 bases, with 13 bases spanning the gap. Filled out from reference TRBV28 and TRBJ1-6, the complete variable domain reads DVKVTQSSRYLVKRTGEKVFLECVQDMDHENMFWYRQDPGLGLRLIYFSYDVKMKEKGDIPEGYSVSREKKERFSLILESASTNQTSMYLCASRDITGYNSPLHFGNGTRLTVT.

Regarding this clone: One end of the junction is discordant with germline, which a read error may explain. This chain joins TRBV28 and TRBJ1-2; TRBD1 agrees at 7 bases. Germline CDR1 and CDR2: MDHEN and SYDVKM. The CDR3 contains 13 residues. CDR3 DNA sequence: TGTGCCAGCAAAATGCTGCAGGGGGGTGGCCACACCTTC. Amino acids: CASKMLQGGGHTF.

V and J are TRBV28 and TRBJ1-1, with 7 positions matching TRBD1. The CDR3 is made up of 13 amino acids. Germline CDR1 reads MDHEN; CDR2 reads SYDVKM. V trimming: 6 bases; J trimming: 4 bases; junction bases outside the gene matches: 5. The CDR3 bases are TGTGCCAGCAGACGACAGGGACTCACTGAAGCTTTCTTT. It specifies CASRRQGLTEAFF.

This clone has a single count. This chain joins TRBV28 and TRBJ2-2; TRBD2 aligns across 13 bases. The CDR3 has 18 residues. Germline CDR1 is MDHEN and CDR2 is SYDVKM. J lost 6 bases, V lost 3 bases, and 10 bases had no gene match. CDR3 amino acids: CASSFITSGRAVSGELFF. In DNA, the CDR3 is TGTGCCAGCAGTTTTATTACTAGCGGGAGGGCCGTCTCCGGGGAGCTGTTTTTT.

The rearrangement joins TRBV4-2 to TRBJ2-7; no definite D call. CDR3 length: 14 amino acids. The V gene's germline CDR1 is LGHNA and CDR2 YNFKEQ. V was clipped by 1 base and J by 1 base, with 8 bases between them. CDR3 coding DNA: TGTGCCAGCAGCCAAGGGGCGCCTTCCTACGAGCAGTACTTC. Translation gives CASSQGAPSYEQYF.

J is TRBJ1-1 and V is TRBV5-4; the match to TRBD1 covers 9 bases. Germline CDR1 reads SGHNT; CDR2 reads YYREEE (reference sequence). Trimming took 7 bases from V and 6 from J; bases not matched to a gene: 10. This CDR3 is 14 amino acids long. CDR3 in DNA: TGTGCCAGCTTTAGGGACAGGGAGCGCCCTGAAGCTTTCTTT. Translated: CASFRDRERPEAFF. Looking up the rest from reference TRBV5-4 and TRBJ1-1 gives the full variable domain: ETGVTQSPTHLIKTRGQQVTLRCSSQSGHNTVSWYQQALGQGPQFIFQYYREEENGRGNFPPRFSGLQFPNYSSELNVNALELDDSALYLCASFRDRERPEAFFGQGTRLTVV.

This clone was seen a handful of times. The chain recombines TRBV27 with TRBJ1-2; 9 nucleotides align to TRBD1. This CDR3 has 13 residues. V shed 3 bases and J 8 bases; nucleotides not matched to a gene: 4. From germline, CDR1 is MNHEY and CDR2 SMNVEV (reference sequence). This CDR3 reads CASSLGQGFGYTF. CDR3 bases: TGTGCCAGCAGTTTGGGACAGGGTTTCGGCTACACCTTC.

The chain combines TRBV30 with TRBJ2-7; 11 bases map to TRBD2. Germline V gives CDR1 GTSNPN, CDR2 SVGIG (reference sequence). Unmatched junction bases numbered 15, after V lost 2 bases and J lost 6 bases. The CDR3 sequence is 17 residues long. DNA for the CDR3: TGTGCCTGGAGTCCTCCCCCCCTTACTAGCGGGAGTGCCGAGCAGTACTTC. Its translation is CAWSPPPLTSGSAEQYF.

The chain is built from TRBV28 and TRBJ1-2; a weak D match, TRBD1 (6 bases). CDR3 size: 13 residues. Trimming removed 4 bases at V and 7 bases at J, with 13 bases between. Germline V CDR1 and CDR2: MDHEN, SYDVKM. The CDR3 coding sequence is TGTGCCAGCAGTTCCCAGGGGTCGGGTGGCTACACCTTC. Translated: CASSSQGSGGYTF.

The chain's CDR3 is CASSSAATANQPQHF. The CDR3 bases are TGTGCCAGCAGCTCAGCCGCGACAGCCAATCAGCCCCAGCATTTT. The chain uses TRBV7-2 and TRBJ1-5; perhaps TRBD1 as D (5 bases). V dropped 4 bases and J dropped 3 bases, with 13 bases sitting between them. Germline lookup yields CDR1 SGHTA and CDR2 FQGNSA. The CDR3 sequence is 15 residues long.

The V call is TRBV28, the J call TRBJ2-5; 10 bases are a match to TRBD2. The germline gives CDR1 MDHEN, CDR2 SYDVKM. J lost 4 bases, V lost 5 bases, and 7 bases had no gene match. The CDR3 consists of 15 residues. CDR3 region: CASSRRTSGLETQYF. CDR3 sequence (DNA): TGTGCCAGCAGTCGACGGACTAGCGGCCTAGAGACCCAGTACTTC.

This clone occurred once. The chain joins TRBV6-1 to TRBJ2-7; D perhaps matches TRBD2 (5 bases). V was clipped by 0 bases and J by 7 bases, with 16 bases between them. Germline V gene data show CDR1 as MNHNS and CDR2 as SASEGT. This CDR3 comprises 15 residues. Here the CDR3 DNA reads TGTGCCAGCAGTGAAGCGCGCAGGCCACCGGGGGAGCAGTACTTC. Amino acids: CASSEARRPPGEQYF.

The table lists this clone with a few counts. The chain recombines TRBV7-2 with TRBJ1-4; D perhaps matches TRBD1 (5 bases). V was clipped by 5 bases and J by 4 bases, with 11 bases between them. Germline CDR1 and CDR2: SGHTA and FQGNSA. This CDR3 spans 14 amino acids. The CDR3, as DNA: TGTGCCAGCAGCCGGGGGGGGAGTAATGAAAAACTGTTTTTT. It specifies CASSRGGSNEKLFF.

The gene calls are TRBV5-4 and TRBJ2-7; D unclear. This CDR3 is built from 13 residues. CDR1 and CDR2 from the germline V gene are SGHNT and YYREEE (reference sequence). Trimming removed 10 bases at V and 0 bases at J, with 14 bases between. CDR3 in amino acids: CAYTSVLSYEQYF. The CDR3 nucleotides read TGTGCCTATACCAGCGTCCTCTCCTACGAGCAGTACTTC.